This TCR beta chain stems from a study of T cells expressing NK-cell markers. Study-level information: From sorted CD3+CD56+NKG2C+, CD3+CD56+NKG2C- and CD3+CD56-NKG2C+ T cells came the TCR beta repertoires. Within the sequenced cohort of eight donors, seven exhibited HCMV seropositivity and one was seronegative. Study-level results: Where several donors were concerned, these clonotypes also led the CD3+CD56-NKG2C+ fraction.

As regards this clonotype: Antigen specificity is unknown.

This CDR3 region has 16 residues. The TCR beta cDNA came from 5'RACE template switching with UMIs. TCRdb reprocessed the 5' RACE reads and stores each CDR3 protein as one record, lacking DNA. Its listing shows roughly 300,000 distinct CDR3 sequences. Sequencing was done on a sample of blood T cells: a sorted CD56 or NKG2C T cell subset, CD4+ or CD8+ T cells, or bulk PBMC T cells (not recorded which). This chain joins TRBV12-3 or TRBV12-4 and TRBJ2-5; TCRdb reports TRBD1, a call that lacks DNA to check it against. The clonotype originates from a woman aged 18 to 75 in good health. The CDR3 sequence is CASSRGGAVGQETQYF.